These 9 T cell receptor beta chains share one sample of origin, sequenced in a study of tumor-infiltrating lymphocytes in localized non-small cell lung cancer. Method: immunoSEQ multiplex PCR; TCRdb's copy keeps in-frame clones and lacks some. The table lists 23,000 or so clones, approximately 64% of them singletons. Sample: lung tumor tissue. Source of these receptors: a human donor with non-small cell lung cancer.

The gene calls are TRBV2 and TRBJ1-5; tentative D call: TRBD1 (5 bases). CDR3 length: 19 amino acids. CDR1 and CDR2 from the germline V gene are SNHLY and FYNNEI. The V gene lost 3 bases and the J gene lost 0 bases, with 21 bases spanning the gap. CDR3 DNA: TGTGCCAGCAGTGACCCGGACAAAGCCGGATACTATAGCAATCAGCCCCAGCATTTT. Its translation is CASSDPDKAGYYSNQPQHF.

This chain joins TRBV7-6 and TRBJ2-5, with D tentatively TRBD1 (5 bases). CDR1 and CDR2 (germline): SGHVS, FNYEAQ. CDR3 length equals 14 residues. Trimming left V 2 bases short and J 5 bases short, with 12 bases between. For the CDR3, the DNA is TGTGCCAGCAGCTTAAAGGCAGGGCCCGAGACCCAGTACTTC. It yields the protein CASSLKAGPETQYF.

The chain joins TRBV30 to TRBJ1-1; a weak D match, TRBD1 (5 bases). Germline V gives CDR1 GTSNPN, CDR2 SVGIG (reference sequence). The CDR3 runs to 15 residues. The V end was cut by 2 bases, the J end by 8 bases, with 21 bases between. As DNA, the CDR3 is TGTGCCTGGAGTCTTGAAGGTGGGGGACGTAAGGAAGCTTTCTTT. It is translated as CAWSLEGGGRKEAFF.

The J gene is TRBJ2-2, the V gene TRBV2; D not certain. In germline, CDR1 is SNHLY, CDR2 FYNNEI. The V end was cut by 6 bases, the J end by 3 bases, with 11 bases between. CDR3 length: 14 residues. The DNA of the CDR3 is TGTGCCAGCAGAGGCATGCCCTACACCGGGGAGCTGTTTTTT. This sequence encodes CASRGMPYTGELFF.

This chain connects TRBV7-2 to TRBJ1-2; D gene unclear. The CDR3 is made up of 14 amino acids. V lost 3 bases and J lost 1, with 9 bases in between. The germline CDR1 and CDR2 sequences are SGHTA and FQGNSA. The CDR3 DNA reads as TGTGCCAGCAGCTTGGGTCTTAGTAACTATGGCTACACCTTC. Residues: CASSLGLSNYGYTF.

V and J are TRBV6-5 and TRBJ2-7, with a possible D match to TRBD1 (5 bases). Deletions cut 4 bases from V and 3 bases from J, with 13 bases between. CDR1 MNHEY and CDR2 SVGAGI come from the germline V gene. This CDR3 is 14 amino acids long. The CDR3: CASSSRDRGYEQYF. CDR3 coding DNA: TGTGCCAGCAGTTCCCGAGACAGAGGCTACGAGCAGTACTTC.

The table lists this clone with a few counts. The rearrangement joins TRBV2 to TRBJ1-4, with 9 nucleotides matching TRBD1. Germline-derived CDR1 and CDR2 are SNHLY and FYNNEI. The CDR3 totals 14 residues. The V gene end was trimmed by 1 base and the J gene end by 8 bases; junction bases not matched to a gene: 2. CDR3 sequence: CASSEGTGVEKLFF. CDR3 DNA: TGTGCCAGCAGTGAAGGGACAGGGGTCGAAAAACTGTTTTTT.

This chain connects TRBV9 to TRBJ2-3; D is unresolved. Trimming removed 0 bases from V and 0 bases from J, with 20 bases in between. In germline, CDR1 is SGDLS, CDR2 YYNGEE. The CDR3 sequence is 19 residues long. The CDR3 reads CASSVDPASRRGSTDTQYF. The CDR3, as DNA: TGTGCCAGCAGCGTAGATCCCGCGAGCAGGCGAGGTAGCACAGATACGCAGTATTTT.

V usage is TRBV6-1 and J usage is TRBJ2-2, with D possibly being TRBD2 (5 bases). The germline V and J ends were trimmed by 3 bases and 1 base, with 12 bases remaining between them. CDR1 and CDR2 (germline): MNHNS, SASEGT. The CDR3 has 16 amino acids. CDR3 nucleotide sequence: TGTGCCAGCAGTGAGTTCGGTCGGGGGAACACCGGGGAGCTGTTTTTT. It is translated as CASSEFGRGNTGELFF.